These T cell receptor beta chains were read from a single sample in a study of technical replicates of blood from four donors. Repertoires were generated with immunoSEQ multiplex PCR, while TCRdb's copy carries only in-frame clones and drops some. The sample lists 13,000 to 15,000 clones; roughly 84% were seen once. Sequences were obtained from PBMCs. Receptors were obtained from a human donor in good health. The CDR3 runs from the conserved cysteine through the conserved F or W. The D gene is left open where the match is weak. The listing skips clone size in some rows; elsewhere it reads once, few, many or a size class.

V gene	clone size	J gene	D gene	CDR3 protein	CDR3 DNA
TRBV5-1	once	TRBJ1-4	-	CASSYSPPDSNEKLFF	TGCGCCAGCAGCTATTCCCCCCCAGACAGCAATGAAAAACTGTTTTTT
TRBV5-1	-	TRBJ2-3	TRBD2	CASSLELREGTDTQYF	TGCGCCAGCAGCTTGGAGTTGCGGGAGGGGACAGATACGCAGTATTTT
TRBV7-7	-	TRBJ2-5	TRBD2	CASSLTSGGPRETQYF	TGTGCCAGCAGCTTAACCTCGGGAGGGCCTCGGGAGACCCAGTACTTC
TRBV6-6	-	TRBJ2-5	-	CASSVRETQYF	TGTGCCAGCAGTGTACGGGAGACCCAGTACTTC
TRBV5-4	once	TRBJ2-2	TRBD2	CASSLLAGANTGELFF	TGTGCCAGCAGCTTACTAGCGGGAGCGAACACCGGGGAGCTGTTTTTT
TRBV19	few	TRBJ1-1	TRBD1	CASKVGTAEAFF	TGTGCCAGTAAGGTTGGGACAGCTGAAGCTTTCTTT
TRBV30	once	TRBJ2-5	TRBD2	CASTSTSGRQETQYF	TGTGCCTCCACCTCCACTAGCGGTAGACAAGAGACCCAGTACTTC
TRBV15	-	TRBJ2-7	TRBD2	CATSRVTSGSYEQYF	TGTGCCACCAGCAGGGTAACTAGCGGCTCCTACGAGCAGTACTTC
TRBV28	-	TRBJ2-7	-	CASRHYMEPYEQYF	TGTGCCAGCAGACACTACATGGAACCCTACGAGCAGTACTTC
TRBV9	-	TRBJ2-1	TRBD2	CASSPGGPGNEQFF	TGTGCCAGCAGCCCGGGAGGCCCCGGCAATGAGCAGTTCTTC
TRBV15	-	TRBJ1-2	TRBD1	CATSARQGAHSGYTF	TGTGCCACCAGCGCCCGACAGGGGGCGCACAGTGGCTACACCTTC
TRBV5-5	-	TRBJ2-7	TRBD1	CASSLEEGQGTRRYF	TGTGCCAGCAGCTTGGAAGAGGGACAGGGGACCCGACGGTACTTC
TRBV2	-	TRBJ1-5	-	CASKADYPSNQPQHF	TGTGCCAGCAAGGCAGACTATCCTAGCAATCAGCCCCAGCATTTT
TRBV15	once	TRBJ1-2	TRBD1	CATSRDQGTGYGYTF	TGTGCCACCAGCAGAGATCAGGGGACAGGCTATGGCTACACCTTC
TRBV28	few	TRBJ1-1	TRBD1	CASTQSRTGEAFF	TGTGCCAGCACTCAATCCAGGACAGGAGAAGCTTTCTTT
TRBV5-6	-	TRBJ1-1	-	CASSLPFQVTYTEAFF	TGTGCCAGCAGCTTGCCCTTCCAGGTCACGTACACTGAAGCTTTCTTT
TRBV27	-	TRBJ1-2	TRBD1	CASSSDRAFDGYTF	TGTGCCAGCAGTTCGGACAGGGCTTTTGATGGCTACACCTTC
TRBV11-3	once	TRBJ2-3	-	CASSFGDTQYF	TGTGCCAGCAGCTTCGGAGATACGCAGTATTTT
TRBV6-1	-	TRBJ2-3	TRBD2	CASRKPGLATDTQYF	TGTGCCAGCAGAAAACCGGGACTAGCCACAGATACGCAGTATTTT
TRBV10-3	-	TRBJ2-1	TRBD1	CAIGTGFNNEQFF	TGTGCCATCGGGACAGGTTTTAACAATGAGCAGTTCTTC
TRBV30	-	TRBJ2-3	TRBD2	CALELADVYTDTQYF	TGTGCCCTCGAACTAGCGGATGTATACACAGATACGCAGTATTTT
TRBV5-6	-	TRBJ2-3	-	CASSPTERGDTQYF	TGTGCCAGCAGCCCAACGGAGAGGGGGGATACGCAGTATTTT
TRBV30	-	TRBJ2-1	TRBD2	CAWGTSDEQFF	TGTGCCTGGGGGACTAGCGATGAGCAGTTCTTC
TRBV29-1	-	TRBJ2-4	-	CSVLESIQYF	TGCAGCGTTTTAGAAAGCATTCAGTACTTC
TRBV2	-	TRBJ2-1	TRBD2	CASRDDTSVSSYNEQFF	TGTGCCAGCAGGGACGATACTAGCGTTAGCTCCTACAATGAGCAGTTCTTC
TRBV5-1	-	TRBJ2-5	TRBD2	CASSFWTSGETQYF	TGCGCCAGCAGCTTCTGGACTAGCGGGGAGACCCAGTACTTC
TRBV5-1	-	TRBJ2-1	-	CASSLGTPTYNEQFF	TGCGCCAGCAGCTTAGGGACTCCGACCTACAATGAGCAGTTCTTC
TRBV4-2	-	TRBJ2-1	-	CASSQVGLQAYNEQFF	TGTGCCAGCAGCCAAGTGGGACTCCAAGCCTACAATGAGCAGTTCTTC